Listed below are T cell receptor beta chains from one sample, sequenced in a study of T cell responses to AZD1222 COVID-19 vaccine. Measured with immunoSEQ multiplex PCR; TCRdb has only the in-frame clones, and not every one. The table has 150,000 to 180,000 clones, 88% seen once; the top ten hold approximately 7%. Specimen: peripheral blood, collected after recovery from COVID-19. The receptors come from an adult who had recovered from COVID-19. Each CDR3 is given with its conserved first and last residue.

V	J	CDR3
TRBV7-9	TRBJ2-3	CASSWPGTSSTDTQYF
TRBV7-8	TRBJ1-2	CASSSGGANYGYTF
TRBV5-1	TRBJ2-2	CASSLGTNTGELFF
TRBV5-5	TRBJ1-1	CASSSVWPNTEAFF
TRBV7-2	TRBJ2-6	CASSPRPGDSGANVLTF
TRBV5-6	TRBJ1-3	CASSLVGESLTGNTIYF
TRBV10-2	TRBJ2-7	CASGHGGSNSYEQYF
TRBV2	TRBJ2-7	CASRRGRASGYEQYF
TRBV3-1/TRBV3-2	TRBJ2-5	CASSHLAGVSQETQYF
TRBV6-5	TRBJ2-7	CAWGIIGEQYF
TRBV9	TRBJ2-7	CASSAQVRSYEQYF
TRBV5-1	TRBJ2-5	CASGPGAIGETQYF
TRBV27	TRBJ2-1	CASSSKTGEQFF
TRBV7-2	TRBJ1-2	CASSIDQGALYGYTF
TRBV5-1	TRBJ2-7	CASSLVGGATHEQYF
TRBV5-1	TRBJ2-7	CASREGQGAYEQYF
TRBV4-1	TRBJ2-7	CAKDKEGEPISYEQYF
TRBV3-1/TRBV3-2	TRBJ2-7	CASSQDPGMSPSSYEQYF
TRBV9	TRBJ2-7	CASSGQGWDEQYF
TRBV19	TRBJ2-4	CASSRGQGSVRNIQYF
TRBV10-3	TRBJ2-7	CATLTGTGVFEQYF
TRBV12-1	TRBJ2-3	CASILNGAQYF
TRBV2	TRBJ2-1	CASRRAGAISYNEQFF
TRBV7-9	TRBJ1-4	CASSLPTGTNEKLFF
TRBV7-3	TRBJ1-5	CASSPGPGQPQHF
TRBV6-5	TRBJ2-7	CASRRQGFESYEQYF
TRBV5-6	TRBJ2-7	CASSSSLSGEQYF
TRBV11-1	TRBJ2-2	CASSPLGWNTGELFF
TRBV19	TRBJ1-5	CASSFSGTANQPQHF
TRBV19	TRBJ1-6	CASSGRDYSPLHF
TRBV29-1	TRBJ2-3	CSVGLAGADTQYF
TRBV25-1	TRBJ1-6	CASSVDPIASPLHF
TRBV4-1	TRBJ1-2	CASSQDHSLYGYTF
TRBV18	TRBJ1-5	CASSPRDRGYDQPQHF
TRBV18	TRBJ2-7	CASSLRQLYEQYF
TRBV3-1/TRBV3-2	TRBJ1-2	CASSAAGGYTF
TRBV28	TRBJ2-5	CASSLPSVSLRHEQETQYF
TRBV5-5	TRBJ1-1	CASSRGRTMNTEAFF
TRBV3-1/TRBV3-2	TRBJ2-7	CASSPHRGTSYEQYF
TRBV14	TRBJ2-5	CASSPSRGLAETQYF
TRBV2	TRBJ1-1	CASSETADEAFF
TRBV7-3	TRBJ2-2	CASSLDSTGELFF
TRBV6-5	TRBJ1-2	CASSRQGASGYTF
TRBV19	TRBJ2-7	CASSIEGTGNEQYF
TRBV5-1	TRBJ2-5	CASSLGREKETQYF
TRBV6-2/TRBV6-3	TRBJ2-1	CASSYSWDPPYNEQFF
TRBV27	TRBJ2-1	CASSPLTGTGPDNEQFF
TRBV12-3/TRBV12-4	TRBJ1-1	CASSFEISEAFF
TRBV9	TRBJ2-2	CASSVMVNTGELFF
TRBV5-6	TRBJ1-1	CASSMGDRGERTEAFF
TRBV5-8	TRBJ1-1	CASSIPGGKAFF
TRBV5-1	TRBJ2-1	CASSLGGLAGGNEQFF
TRBV5-5	TRBJ1-4	CASAPRFGGGKKLFF
TRBV9	TRBJ1-1	CASSVLGAGNTEAFF
TRBV19	TRBJ1-2	CASSIAGAGRLNYGYTF